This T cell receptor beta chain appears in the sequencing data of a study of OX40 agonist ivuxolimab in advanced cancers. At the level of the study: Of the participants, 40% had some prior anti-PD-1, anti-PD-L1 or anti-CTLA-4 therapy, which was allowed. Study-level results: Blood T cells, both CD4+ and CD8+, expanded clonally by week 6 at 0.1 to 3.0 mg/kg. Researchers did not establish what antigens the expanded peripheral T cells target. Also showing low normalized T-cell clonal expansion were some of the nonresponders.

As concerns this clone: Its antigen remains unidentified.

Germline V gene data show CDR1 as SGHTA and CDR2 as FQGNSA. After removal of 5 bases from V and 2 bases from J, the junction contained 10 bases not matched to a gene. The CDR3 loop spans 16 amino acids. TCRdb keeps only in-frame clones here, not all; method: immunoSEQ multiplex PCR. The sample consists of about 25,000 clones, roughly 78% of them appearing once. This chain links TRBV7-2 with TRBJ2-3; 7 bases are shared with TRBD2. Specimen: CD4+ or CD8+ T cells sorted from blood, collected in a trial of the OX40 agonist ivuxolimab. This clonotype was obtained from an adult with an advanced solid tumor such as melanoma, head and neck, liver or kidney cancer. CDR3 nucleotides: TGTGCCAGCAGCGCTCAGACGGGGGGTATCACAGATACGCAGTATTTT. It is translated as CASSAQTGGITDTQYF.